These 18 T cell receptor beta chains were all obtained from the same sample, sequenced in a study of blood T cell repertoires in COVID-19. The table came from immunoSEQ multiplex PCR; TCRdb's copy has only in-frame clones and leaves some out. The data show hundreds of thousands of clones, about 80% seen once. Sample: peripheral blood. Receptor source: an elderly woman with acute or convalescent COVID-19.

The rearrangement uses TRBV4-3 and TRBJ1-1, with D uncertain. With 0 bases removed from V and 3 bases from J, the gap between germline ends came to 11 bases. This CDR3 is built from 15 residues. Germline V CDR1 and CDR2: LGHNA, YSLEER. The CDR3 coding sequence is TGCGCCAGCAGCCAAGACCCGTCCGTGTACACTGAAGCTTTCTTT. Its protein is CASSQDPSVYTEAFF.

The chain employs TRBV4-3 and TRBJ2-2; TRBD2 agrees at 11 bases. Trimming at V came to 4 bases and at J to 0 bases, leaving 4 bases not matched to a gene. The CDR3 runs to 17 residues. Germline V gene sequence: CDR1 LGHNA, CDR2 YSLEER. Written as DNA, the CDR3 is TGCGCCAGCAGCCTGGGGACTAGCGGACCGAACACCGGGGAGCTGTTTTTT. Amino acid sequence: CASSLGTSGPNTGELFF.

V gene TRBV6-5 combines with J gene TRBJ2-7; D is possibly TRBD1 (6 bases). This CDR3 comprises 13 residues. V shed 0 bases and J shed 6 bases, with 9 bases lying between them. Germline CDR1 and CDR2: MNHEY and SVGAGI. The CDR3 DNA sequence: TGTGCCAGCAGTTACTCCACAGGGTCCGAGCAGTACTTC. This encodes CASSYSTGSEQYF.

The rearrangement links TRBV18 to TRBJ2-7; 14 positions match TRBD2. Per germline, CDR1 KGHSH and CDR2 LQKENI. This CDR3 has 15 amino acids. J lost 5 bases, V lost 2 bases, and 2 bases had no gene match. CDR3 in DNA: TGTGCCAGCTCACCAGGACTAGCGGGAGGTGACGAGCAGTACTTC. The encoded protein is CASSPGLAGGDEQYF. Filled out from reference TRBV18 and TRBJ2-7, the complete variable domain reads NAGVMQNPRHLVRRRGQEARLRCSPMKGHSHVYWYRQLPEEGLKFMVYLQKENIIDESGMPKERFSAEFPKEGPSILRIQQVVRGDSAAYFCASSPGLAGGDEQYFGPGTRLTVT.

The rearrangement joins TRBV28 to TRBJ1-2, with 7 bases lining up with TRBD1. The trim removed 7 bases at V and 0 bases at J, leaving 8 bases unmatched. Germline V lookup: CDR1 MDHEN, CDR2 SYDVKM. The CDR3 has 15 amino acids. CDR3 sequence reads: CASKGGQTANYGYTF. The CDR3 DNA is TGTGCCAGCAAAGGGGGCCAAACGGCTAACTATGGCTACACCTTC.

J is TRBJ2-7 and V is TRBV27, with no clear D. V lost 11 bases to trimming and J lost 7 bases, with 12 bases between them. The CDR3 has 10 amino acids. Germline CDR1 and CDR2: MNHEY and SMNVEV (reference sequence). DNA of the CDR3: TGTGCCTCTGGGCTACGGGAGCAGTACTTC. This sequence encodes CASGLREQYF.

The rearrangement links TRBV7-6 to TRBJ2-1; 9 bases line up with TRBD2. The V and J ends lost 6 bases and 8 bases, in that order; junction bases with no gene match: 14. The CDR3 is 16 residues long. Germline V gives CDR1 SGHVS, CDR2 FNYEAQ. This CDR3 is CASSFQAGGHFDEQFF. The CDR3 DNA reads TGTGCCAGCAGTTTTCAGGCGGGAGGGCATTTCGATGAGCAGTTCTTC. Full variable domain (rest looked up from reference TRBV7-6 and TRBJ2-1): GAGVSQSPRYKVTKRGQDVALRCDPISGHVSLYWYRQALGQGPEFLTYFNYEAQQDKSGLPNDRFSAERPEGSISTLTIQRTEQRDSAMYRCASSFQAGGHFDEQFFGPGTRLTVL.

This clone was counted many times. The V gene is TRBV6-5, the J gene TRBJ1-4; D uncertain. Germline assignment: CDR1 MNHEY and CDR2 SVGAGI. V dropped 2 bases and J dropped 8 bases, with 12 bases sitting between them. The CDR3 is 14 residues long. CDR3 in amino acids: CASSYRRDGEKLFF. In nucleotides, the CDR3 is TGTGCCAGCAGTTACCGCCGGGATGGCGAAAAACTGTTTTTT.

A remark on this clone: Other DNA sequences of this sample code for an identical CDR3. Written as DNA, the CDR3 is TGCGCCAGCAGCGAAACAGCAACTAATGAAAAACTGTTTTTT. It translates to CASSETATNEKLFF. The chain links TRBV5-1 to TRBJ1-4; D unclear. CDR1 SGHRS and CDR2 YFSETQ come from the germline V gene. The CDR3 runs to 14 residues. V lost 4 bases to trimming and J lost 0 bases, with 7 bases between them.

This clone was seen a few times. Other DNA sequences of this sample code for an identical CDR3. The chain couples TRBV19 to TRBJ2-7; 8 bases are a match to TRBD1. Germline CDR1 LNHDA, CDR2 SQIVND (reference sequence). With 4 bases clipped from V and 4 bases from J, the junction kept 3 bases outside the gene matches. The CDR3 sequence is 13 residues long. The CDR3 nucleotides read TGTGCCAGTAGTAGAGACAGGGGATACGAGCAGTACTTC. Its protein is CASSRDRGYEQYF.

In its sample, this clone was seen once. This chain joins TRBV11-2 and TRBJ2-2, with D possibly being TRBD2 (6 bases). The CDR3 consists of 16 residues. Germline values: CDR1 SGHAT, CDR2 FQNNGV. V was clipped by 5 bases and J by 2 bases, with 15 bases between them. The CDR3 loop is CASSPSLARNTGELFF. CDR3 DNA sequence: TGTGCCAGCAGCCCCAGTCTAGCGAGAAACACCGGGGAGCTGTTTTTT.

The chain uses TRBV6-2 or TRBV6-3 and TRBJ2-7, with 8 bases that match TRBD2. Germline values: CDR1 MNHEY, CDR2 SVGEGT. This CDR3 is 16 amino acids long. V trimming: 6 bases; J trimming: 6 bases; junction bases outside the gene matches: 16. CDR3 DNA sequence: TGTGCCAGCAGCCGGGGGGGACTACAGGGAGGGCTCGAGCAGTACTTC. It codes for CASSRGGLQGGLEQYF.

The chain joins TRBV4-1 to TRBJ2-1, with D tentatively TRBD2 (6 bases). The ends were cut back, 0 bases at V and 0 bases at J, with 18 bases in the middle. The CDR3 runs to 19 residues. CDR1 is MGHRA and CDR2 is YSYEKL in the germline V gene. The CDR3 loop reads CASSQDLNSGPSSYNEQFF. CDR3 sequence (DNA): TGCGCCAGCAGCCAAGATTTGAATAGCGGCCCAAGCTCCTACAATGAGCAGTTCTTC.

CDR3 sequence: CASSRGLPGDTQYF. For the CDR3, the DNA is TGTGCCAGCAGCCGGGGACTTCCCGGGGATACGCAGTATTTT. The chain carries TRBV3-1 (or the pseudogene TRBV3-2) and TRBJ2-3, with a weak D call TRBD2 (6 bases). CDR3 length equals 14 residues. CDR1 and CDR2 (germline): LGHDT, YNNKEL (reference sequence). V lost 4 bases and J 6 bases, leaving 14 bases between the germline ends.

This chain joins TRBV10-3 and TRBJ2-3; 8 bases align to TRBD1. V shed 6 bases and J 4 bases; nucleotides not matched to a gene: 9. Germline-derived CDR1 and CDR2 are ENHRY and SYGVKD. This CDR3 has 15 amino acids. This chain's CDR3 is CAISGQGSSADTQYF. CDR3 bases: TGTGCCATCAGCGGACAGGGAAGTAGCGCAGATACGCAGTATTTT.

The chain carries TRBV13 and TRBJ2-3; D uncertain. The V gene lost 5 bases and the J gene lost 0 bases, with 9 bases spanning the gap. The CDR3 extends over 14 amino acids. The germline V gene encodes CDR1 PRHDT and CDR2 FYEKMQ (reference sequence). CDR3 protein: CASSLPESTDTQYF. For the CDR3, the DNA is TGTGCCAGCAGCCTACCCGAAAGCACAGATACGCAGTATTTT. Drawing the rest from reference TRBV13 and TRBJ2-3, the complete variable domain is AAGVIQSPRHLIKEKRETATLKCYPIPRHDTVYWYQQGPGQDPQFLISFYEKMQSDKGSIPDRFSAQQFSDYHSELNMSSLELGDSALYFCASSLPESTDTQYFGPGTRLTVL.

This clone has only a few counts. The identical CDR3 is also encoded by other nucleotide sequences in the sample. J is TRBJ2-5 and V is TRBV18; 7 bases agree with TRBD1. The CDR3 totals 13 residues. Germline V gene sequence: CDR1 KGHSH, CDR2 LQKENI. The V segment lost 6 bases and the J segment 4 bases; nucleotides outside the gene matches: 5. This chain's CDR3 is CASSPPGGETQYF. CDR3 DNA: TGTGCCAGCTCTCCCCCAGGGGGAGAGACCCAGTACTTC.

The rearrangement uses TRBV7-2 and TRBJ1-2; perhaps TRBD1 as D (6 bases). Germline V gene data show CDR1 as SGHTA and CDR2 as FQGNSA. Trimming shortened V by 6 bases and J by 6 bases, and 20 bases separated the two germline ends. This CDR3 spans 15 amino acids. The DNA for the CDR3 is TGTGCCAGCAGTTTATTGGGAAAACAGGGTAATGGCTACACCTTC. Translating gives CASSLLGKQGNGYTF.